Below, 29 T cell receptor beta chains from the same sample are listed, as sequenced in a study of blood T cell repertoires in COVID-19. Produced via immunoSEQ multiplex PCR; TCRdb's table is partial and in-frame only. The table records more than 110,000 clones, around nine tenths of them present only once. The sequenced material came from peripheral blood. Every receptor here comes from a middle-aged woman with acute or convalescent COVID-19.

This chain uses TRBV12-3 or TRBV12-4 with TRBJ2-7, with 7 nucleotides matching TRBD1. The V gene end was trimmed by 5 bases and the J gene end by 1 base; junction bases not matched to a gene: 2. CDR3 length equals 13 residues. CDR3 sequence reads: CASSPGQSYEQYF. In DNA, the CDR3 is TGTGCCAGCAGTCCGGGACAGTCCTACGAGCAGTACTTC.

This chain connects TRBV29-1 to TRBJ1-2, with D possibly matching TRBD1 (5 bases). There are 15 residues in the CDR3. V gave up 7 bases and J gave up 7 bases, with 25 bases separating them. Germline V gene lookup returns CDR1 SQVTM and CDR2 ANQGSEA. Here the CDR3 reads CSAEDATLRRGGYTF. The CDR3 nucleotides read TGCAGCGCCGAAGATGCGACACTTCGAAGGGGTGGCTACACCTTC.

This chain connects TRBV5-1 to TRBJ2-1; TRBD2 matches at 13 bases. Germline-derived CDR1 and CDR2 are SGHRS and YFSETQ. The CDR3 covers 16 residues. V was pared by 4 bases and J by 4 bases, with 5 bases of the junction left unmatched. As DNA, the CDR3 is TGCGCCAGCAGCCCGTCGACTAGCGGGGGGTACAATGAGCAGTTCTTC. Encoded protein: CASSPSTSGGYNEQFF.

The rearrangement uses TRBV19 and TRBJ2-1, with 9 bases lining up with TRBD1. Germline-derived CDR1 and CDR2 are LNHDA and SQIVND (reference sequence). V dropped 3 bases and J dropped 5; count of bases not matched to a gene: 8. The CDR3 is 16 amino acids. The CDR3 is CASSIVTGGAHNEQFF. The CDR3 DNA sequence: TGTGCCAGTAGTATTGTTACAGGGGGCGCCCACAATGAGCAGTTCTTC. The full variable domain, rest sourced from reference TRBV19 and TRBJ2-1, is DGGITQSPKYLFRKEGQNVTLSCEQNLNHDAMYWYRQDPGQGLRLIYYSQIVNDFQKGDIAEGYSVSREKKESFPLTVTSAQKNPTAFYLCASSIVTGGAHNEQFFGPGTRLTVL.

V usage is TRBV28 and J usage is TRBJ1-4; 10 nucleotides agree with TRBD1. Germline CDR1 reads MDHEN; CDR2 reads SYDVKM. V shed 7 bases, J shed 3 bases, and the junction held 5 bases outside the gene matches. The CDR3 extends over 15 amino acids. CDR3 sequence: CASKDRGLSNEKLFF. CDR3 DNA: TGTGCCAGCAAGGACAGGGGGTTGTCTAATGAAAAACTGTTTTTT.

The chain recombines TRBV10-3 with TRBJ1-1; 7 bases match TRBD1. Looked up from germline, CDR1 is ENHRY and CDR2 is SYGVKD. After removal of 0 bases from V and 0 bases from J, the junction contained 4 bases not matched to a gene. The CDR3 sequence is 16 residues long. The CDR3 protein is CAISESGQDLNTEAFF. CDR3 in DNA: TGTGCCATCAGTGAGTCAGGACAGGACCTGAACACTGAAGCTTTCTTT.

The chain uses TRBV7-2 and TRBJ1-2; the D gene is possibly TRBD1 (5 bases). Per the germline V gene, CDR1 is SGHTA and CDR2 is FQGNSA. V lost 3 bases and J 2 bases, leaving 10 bases between the germline ends. The CDR3 is made up of 14 amino acids. The CDR3 sequence is CASSFQGVNYGYTF. For the CDR3, the DNA is TGTGCCAGCAGCTTTCAGGGCGTAAACTATGGCTACACCTTC.

V gene TRBV19 combines with J gene TRBJ1-6; tentatively, D is TRBD1 (6 bases). CDR1 LNHDA and CDR2 SQIVND come from the germline V gene (reference sequence). Trimming removed 3 bases at V and 7 bases at J, with 19 bases between. The CDR3 covers 17 residues. This CDR3 is CASSINPQGLRNSPLHF. The CDR3 DNA sequence: TGTGCCAGTAGTATCAACCCGCAGGGGCTTCGGAATTCACCCCTCCACTTT.

The V call is TRBV7-2, the J call TRBJ2-3, with D maybe TRBD2 (6 bases). CDR1 is SGHTA and CDR2 is FQGNSA in the germline V gene. Trimming shortened V by 3 bases and J by 5 bases, and 12 bases separated the two germline ends. CDR3 length: 14 residues. CDR3 sequence: CASSFGLARDTQYF. CDR3 bases: TGTGCCAGCAGCTTCGGCCTAGCGAGAGATACGCAGTATTTT.

J is TRBJ1-4 and V is TRBV30; D unresolved. Trimming removed 5 bases from V and 4 bases from J, with 14 bases in between. Germline loops: CDR1 GTSNPN, CDR2 SVGIG (reference sequence). This CDR3 region has 14 residues. The CDR3 DNA reads TGTGCCTGGGTATCTACCTCGGGTAATGAAAAACTGTTTTTT. This encodes CAWVSTSGNEKLFF.

This chain joins TRBV7-2 and TRBJ2-3, with TRBD1 as a possible D gene (7 bases). This CDR3 has 17 amino acids. V lost 2 bases to trimming and J lost 4 bases, with 19 bases between them. From germline, CDR1 is SGHTA and CDR2 FQGNSA. CDR3 DNA: TGTGCCAGCAGCTTACTAGCTGGAGGGGGCAGCGCAGATACGCAGTATTTT. The encoded protein is CASSLLAGGGSADTQYF. Variable domain in full (rest from reference TRBV7-2 and TRBJ2-3): GAGVSQSPSNKVTEKGKDVELRCDPISGHTALYWYRQSLGQGLEFLIYFQGNSAPDKSGLPSDRFSAERTGGSVSTLTIQRTQQEDSAVYLCASSLLAGGGSADTQYFGPGTRLTVL.

CDR3 loop: CSPGGHYGYTF. The CDR3 coding sequence is TGCAGCCCAGGGGGACACTATGGCTACACCTTC. The V and J genes are TRBV20-1 and TRBJ1-2, with 7 positions matching TRBD1. The germline CDR1 and CDR2 sequences are DFQATT and SNEGSKA (reference sequence). This CDR3 contains 11 residues.

The chain uses TRBV13 and TRBJ1-3, with D maybe TRBD1 (6 bases). Germline CDR1 and CDR2: PRHDT and FYEKMQ (reference sequence). The V end was cut by 5 bases, the J end by 4 bases, with 9 bases between. This CDR3 contains 13 residues. The CDR3 reads CASSPGTGNTIYF. The CDR3 coding sequence is TGTGCCAGCAGCCCTGGGACAGGAAACACCATATATTTT.

This clone was observed a single time. The CDR3 region is CASSLELADYNEQFF. The CDR3 region has the DNA TGTGCCAGCAGCTTAGAACTAGCGGACTACAATGAGCAGTTCTTC. The rearrangement joins TRBV7-9 to TRBJ2-1, with TRBD2 matching over 8 bases. The CDR3 consists of 15 residues. J gave up 3 bases and V 1 base, and 2 bases lay outside the gene matches. In germline, CDR1 is SEHNR, CDR2 FQNEAQ (reference sequence).

This clone was detected once. J is TRBJ1-4 and V is TRBV5-1, with 8 bases aligning to TRBD1. The CDR3 has 14 amino acids. After removal of 4 bases from V and 5 bases from J, the junction contained 4 bases not matched to a gene. Germline lookup yields CDR1 SGHRS and CDR2 YFSETQ. CDR3 in amino acids: CASSEQGGNEKLFF. DNA of the CDR3: TGCGCCAGCAGCGAACAGGGGGGGAATGAAAAACTGTTTTTT.

This clone was seen a single time. The chain joins TRBV9 to TRBJ1-3, with D tentatively TRBD1 (5 bases). This CDR3 is 14 amino acids long. Looked up from germline, CDR1 is SGDLS and CDR2 is YYNGEE. V lost 4 bases to trimming and J lost 1 base, with 9 bases between them. CDR3: CASSTTGSGNTIYF. The CDR3 nucleotides are TGTGCCAGCAGCACCACAGGATCTGGAAACACCATATATTTT.

V and J are TRBV30 and TRBJ1-2, with TRBD1 matching over 8 bases. This CDR3 is built from 14 residues. Germline loops: CDR1 GTSNPN, CDR2 SVGIG (reference sequence). V gave up 2 bases and J gave up 4 bases; unmatched junction bases: 6. The CDR3 DNA follows: TGTGCCTGGAGTCCGGGTGACAGGGGCTATGGCTACACCTTC. Encoded protein: CAWSPGDRGYGYTF.

This chain links TRBV27 with TRBJ2-1; 7 bases line up with TRBD2. V lost 1 base and J lost 5; bases outside the gene matches: 8. The CDR3 is made up of 16 amino acids. Germline-derived CDR1 and CDR2 are MNHEY and SMNVEV (reference sequence). The CDR3 DNA reads TGTGCCAGCAGTTTATTAACCGGGACTATGAACAATGAGCAGTTCTTC. Amino acids: CASSLLTGTMNNEQFF.

This clone was observed a single time. This sequence joins TRBV30 and TRBJ1-5, with 10 bases identical to TRBD1. Germline assignment: CDR1 GTSNPN and CDR2 SVGIG (reference sequence). The CDR3 loop spans 14 amino acids. V shed 1 base and J 6 bases; nucleotides not matched to a gene: 3. CDR3 nucleotide sequence: TGTGCCTGGAGTGAGGGGACAGGGGTTCAGCCCCAGCATTTT. Residues: CAWSEGTGVQPQHF.

V usage is TRBV6-2 or TRBV6-3 and J usage is TRBJ2-3; 10 nucleotides align to TRBD2. Germline V CDR1 and CDR2: MNHEY, SVGEGT. The CDR3 runs to 17 residues. V was pared by 0 bases and J by 4 bases, with 7 bases of the junction left unmatched. CDR3 sequence reads: CASSYSFSGRGPDTQYF. The CDR3 region has the DNA TGTGCCAGCAGTTACTCGTTCAGCGGGAGGGGTCCAGATACGCAGTATTTT.

The CDR3 nucleotides read TGCGCCAGCACGGTAGCGGACTACCAAGAGACCCAGTACTTC. It codes for CASTVADYQETQYF. The chain employs TRBV5-1 and TRBJ2-5, with TRBD2 as a possible D gene (6 bases). CDR3 size: 14 residues. Trimming removed 6 bases from V and 0 bases from J, with 12 bases in between. Germline V gives CDR1 SGHRS, CDR2 YFSETQ.

The chain combines TRBV7-6 with TRBJ2-3; no clear D gene. V gave up 2 bases and J gave up 2 bases, with 11 bases separating them. Per germline, CDR1 SGHVS and CDR2 FNYEAQ. The CDR3 covers 15 residues. This chain's CDR3 is CASSLITELTDTQYF. The CDR3 bases are TGTGCCAGCAGCTTAATTACAGAACTCACAGATACGCAGTATTTT.

The chain uses TRBV5-4 and TRBJ2-7; D remains unclear. The CDR3 sequence is 14 residues long. V was cut by 0 bases and J by 6 bases, with 13 bases left in between. Germline values: CDR1 SGHNT, CDR2 YYREEE (reference sequence). The CDR3: CASSLVQSSGEQYF. The CDR3 DNA reads TGTGCCAGCAGCTTGGTGCAGTCCTCGGGCGAGCAGTACTTC. Full variable domain (rest looked up from reference TRBV5-4 and TRBJ2-7): ETGVTQSPTHLIKTRGQQVTLRCSSQSGHNTVSWYQQALGQGPQFIFQYYREEENGRGNFPPRFSGLQFPNYSSELNVNALELDDSALYLCASSLVQSSGEQYFGPGTRLTVT.

The V and J genes are TRBV7-9 and TRBJ1-2, with 7 nucleotides matching TRBD1. The V segment lost 1 base and the J segment 0 bases; nucleotides outside the gene matches: 5. This CDR3 contains 16 residues. In germline, CDR1 is SEHNR, CDR2 FQNEAQ (reference sequence). The DNA for the CDR3 is TGTGCCAGCAGCTTAGGTTACGGGACAGCTAACTATGGCTACACCTTC. Encoded protein: CASSLGYGTANYGYTF.

This clone appeared a single time. The rearrangement links TRBV4-1 to TRBJ2-7, with no clear D. Germline CDR1 is MGHRA and CDR2 is YSYEKL. V was trimmed by 4 bases and J by 4 bases, leaving 11 bases between them. This CDR3 contains 13 residues. CDR3 nucleotide sequence: TGCGCCAGCAGCCCCACTGACATTTACGAGCAGTACTTC. This codes for CASSPTDIYEQYF.

The chain joins TRBV4-3 to TRBJ2-5; a possible D gene is TRBD1 (5 bases). V lost 3 bases to trimming and J lost 4 bases, with 15 bases between them. CDR3 length: 15 residues. CDR1 LGHNA and CDR2 YSLEER come from the germline V gene. CDR3 bases: TGCGCCAGCAGCCAGACCTCAGGGAAGTCAGAGACCCAGTACTTC. It specifies CASSQTSGKSETQYF.

The chain uses TRBV11-2 and TRBJ2-7, with TRBD2 as a possible D gene (10 bases). Deletions cut 5 bases from V and 6 bases from J, with 26 bases between. Germline CDR1 and CDR2: SGHAT and FQNNGV. This CDR3 comprises 17 residues. The CDR3: CASSPGQGLAGALEQYF. The CDR3 DNA reads TGTGCCAGCAGCCCGGGACAGGGTCTAGCGGGAGCCCTCGAGCAGTACTTC.

The rearrangement uses TRBV28 and TRBJ1-5; D is unclear. Deletions cut 4 bases from V and 15 bases from J, with 13 bases between. Germline CDR1 and CDR2: MDHEN and SYDVKM. The CDR3 consists of 11 residues. The CDR3 nucleotides are TGTGCCAGCAGTTCACTGAGCATCTGGCATTTT. Translating it yields CASSSLSIWHF.

This clone was counted a single time. The V and J genes are TRBV10-3 and TRBJ2-7; weak D call: TRBD1 (5 bases). Per the germline V gene, CDR1 is ENHRY and CDR2 is SYGVKD. The CDR3 has 15 residues. V lost 0 bases and J 2 bases, leaving 11 bases between the germline ends. The DNA for the CDR3 is TGTGCCATCAGTGAGTCGAGGCAGGGTGCCTACGAGCAGTACTTC. Its translation is CAISESRQGAYEQYF.